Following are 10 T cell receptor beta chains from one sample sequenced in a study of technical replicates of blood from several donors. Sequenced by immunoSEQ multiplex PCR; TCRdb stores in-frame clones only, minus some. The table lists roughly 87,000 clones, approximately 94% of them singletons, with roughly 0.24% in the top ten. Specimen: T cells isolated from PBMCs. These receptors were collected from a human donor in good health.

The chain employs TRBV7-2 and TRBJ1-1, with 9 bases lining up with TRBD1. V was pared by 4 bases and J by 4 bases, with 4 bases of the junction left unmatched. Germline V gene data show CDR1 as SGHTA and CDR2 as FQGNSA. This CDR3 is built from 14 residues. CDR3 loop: CASSWDRVLTEAFF. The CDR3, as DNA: TGTGCCAGCAGCTGGGACAGGGTCCTCACTGAAGCTTTCTTT.

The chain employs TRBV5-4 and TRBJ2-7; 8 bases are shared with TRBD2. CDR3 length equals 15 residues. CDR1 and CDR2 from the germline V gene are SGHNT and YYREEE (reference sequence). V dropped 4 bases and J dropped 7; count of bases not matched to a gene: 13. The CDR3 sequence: CASSPGGVLSPEQYF. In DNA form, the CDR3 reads TGTGCCAGCAGCCCGGGGGGGGTCCTATCCCCAGAGCAGTACTTC. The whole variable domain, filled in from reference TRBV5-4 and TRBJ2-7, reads ETGVTQSPTHLIKTRGQQVTLRCSSQSGHNTVSWYQQALGQGPQFIFQYYREEENGRGNFPPRFSGLQFPNYSSELNVNALELDDSALYLCASSPGGVLSPEQYFGPGTRLTVT.

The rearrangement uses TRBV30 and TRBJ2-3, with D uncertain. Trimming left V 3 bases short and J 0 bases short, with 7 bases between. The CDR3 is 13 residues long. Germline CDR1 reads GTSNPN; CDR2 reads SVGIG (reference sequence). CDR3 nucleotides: TGTGCCTGGAGCCAGGCTAGCACAGATACGCAGTATTTT. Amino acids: CAWSQASTDTQYF.

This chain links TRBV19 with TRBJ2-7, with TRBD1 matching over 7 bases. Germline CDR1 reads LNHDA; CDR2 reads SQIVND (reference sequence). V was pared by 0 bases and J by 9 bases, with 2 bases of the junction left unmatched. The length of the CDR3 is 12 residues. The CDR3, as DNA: TGTGCCAGTAGTATAGATCGGGACAGGCAGTACTTC. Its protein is CASSIDRDRQYF.

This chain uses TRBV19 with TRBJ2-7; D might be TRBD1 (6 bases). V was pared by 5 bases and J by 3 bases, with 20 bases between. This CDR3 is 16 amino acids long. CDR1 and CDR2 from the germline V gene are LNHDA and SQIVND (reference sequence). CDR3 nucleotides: TGTGCCAGTAGTGCCGACTCCGGGACATGGGTCTACGAGCAGTACTTC. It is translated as CASSADSGTWVYEQYF.

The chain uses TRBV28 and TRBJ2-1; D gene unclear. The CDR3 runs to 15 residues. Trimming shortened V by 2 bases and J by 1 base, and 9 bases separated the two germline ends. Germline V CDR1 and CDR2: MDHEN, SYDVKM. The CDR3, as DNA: TGTGCCAGCAGTTTACCAGGCTCGTCCTACAATGAGCAGTTCTTC. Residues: CASSLPGSSYNEQFF. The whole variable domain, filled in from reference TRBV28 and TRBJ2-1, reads DVKVTQSSRYLVKRTGEKVFLECVQDMDHENMFWYRQDPGLGLRLIYFSYDVKMKEKGDIPEGYSVSREKKERFSLILESASTNQTSMYLCASSLPGSSYNEQFFGPGTRLTVL.

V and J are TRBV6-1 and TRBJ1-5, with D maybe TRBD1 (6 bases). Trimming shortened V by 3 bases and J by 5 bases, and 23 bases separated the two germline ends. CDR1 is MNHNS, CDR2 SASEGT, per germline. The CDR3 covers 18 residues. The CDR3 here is CASSDPIPDRKIHQPQHF. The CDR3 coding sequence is TGTGCCAGCAGTGACCCAATCCCCGACAGGAAAATACATCAGCCCCAGCATTTT.

The CDR3 sequence: CASSAQDRGRLEAFF. Written as DNA, the CDR3 is TGTGCCAGCAGCGCACAGGACAGGGGACGGTTAGAAGCTTTCTTT. The chain is built from TRBV9 and TRBJ1-1; 9 bases map to TRBD1. CDR1 is SGDLS and CDR2 is YYNGEE in the germline V gene. The CDR3 runs 15 residues. The ends lost 3 bases at V and 8 bases at J; junction bases unmatched: 11.

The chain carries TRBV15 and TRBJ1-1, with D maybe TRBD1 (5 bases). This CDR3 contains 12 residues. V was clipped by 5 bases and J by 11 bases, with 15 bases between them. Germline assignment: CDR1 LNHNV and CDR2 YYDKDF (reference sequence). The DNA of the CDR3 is TGTGCCACCAGCTCCTTCGCAGGGTTTGCTTTCTTT. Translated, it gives CATSSFAGFAFF.

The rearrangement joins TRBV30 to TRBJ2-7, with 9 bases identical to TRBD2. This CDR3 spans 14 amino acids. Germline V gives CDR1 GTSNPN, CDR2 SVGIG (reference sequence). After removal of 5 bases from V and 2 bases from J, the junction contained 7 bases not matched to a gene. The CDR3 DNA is TGTGCCTGGTCGGCGGGGGGGCCACCCTACGAGCAGTACTTC. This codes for CAWSAGGPPYEQYF.